Sequencing of this T cell receptor (beta chain) was carried out in a study of T cells in tumors after PD-1 blockade. The table came from immunoSEQ multiplex PCR; TCRdb's copy has only in-frame clones and leaves some out. The sample has 13,000 to 15,000 clones; around 70% are singletons. Either cemiplimab 350 mg every 2 weeks or pembrolizumab 200 mg every 3 weeks was given. Squamous cell carcinoma tissue after treatment was collected an average of 31 days into therapy. Study conclusions and caveats: About 40% of tumor TCR clonotypes were also found in blood. Clonal replacement, not reinvigoration, is suggested for expanded exhausted CD8+ clones after therapy.

This clone was seen only a few times. Its antigen remains unknown. This CDR3 is 15 amino acids long. Per the germline V gene, CDR1 is LNHNV and CDR2 is YYDKDF (reference sequence). The ends were cut back, 4 bases at V and 4 bases at J, with 16 bases in the middle. Source: tumor tissue, taken after anti-PD-1 treatment. The sequence was collected from a human donor with cutaneous squamous cell carcinoma. The gene calls are TRBV15 and TRBJ1-1, with D maybe TRBD1 (5 bases). CDR3 protein: CATSNRDRRGTEAFF. DNA for the CDR3: TGTGCCACCAGCAATCGGGACCGTCGGGGCACTGAAGCTTTCTTT. The full variable domain, rest sourced from reference TRBV15 and TRBJ1-1, is DAMVIQNPRYQVTQFGKPVTLSCSQTLNHNVMYWYQQKSSQAPKLLFHYYDKDFNNEADTPDNFQSRRPNTSFCFLDIRSPGLGDTAMYLCATSNRDRRGTEAFFGQGTRLTVV.